Presented here are 25 T cell receptor beta chains from one specimen sequenced in a study of OX40 agonist ivuxolimab in advanced cancers. The repertoire was sequenced with immunoSEQ multiplex PCR; TCRdb's copy has only in-frame clones and lacks some. Among nearly 50,000 clones, 70% to 90% were seen once, and the ten largest hold 1.9%. This sample comprised CD4+ or CD8+ T cells sorted from blood, obtained in a trial of the OX40 agonist ivuxolimab. These receptors came from an adult with an advanced solid tumor such as melanoma, head and neck, liver or kidney cancer.

The gene calls are TRBV6-1 and TRBJ1-3; D possibly corresponds to TRBD1 (6 bases). Trimming left V 4 bases short and J 4 bases short, with 8 bases between. The CDR3 has 13 residues. Germline-derived CDR1 and CDR2 are MNHNS and SASEGT. In DNA form, the CDR3 reads TGTGCCAGCAGTGGCGACAGGGGAAACACCATATATTTT. Its translation: CASSGDRGNTIYF.

The chain recombines TRBV7-9 with TRBJ2-2, with D perhaps matching TRBD2 (5 bases). The CDR3 has 15 amino acids. Deletions cut 0 bases from V and 1 base from J, with 6 bases between. The V gene's germline CDR1 is SEHNR and CDR2 FQNEAQ (reference sequence). The CDR3 spells CASSLAEGNTGELFF. The DNA for the CDR3 is TGTGCCAGCAGCTTAGCCGAGGGGAACACCGGGGAGCTGTTTTTT.

This chain links TRBV7-9 with TRBJ1-1, with D possibly TRBD1 on 6 matching bases. Trimming shortened V by 5 bases and J by 4 bases, and 23 bases separated the two germline ends. The CDR3 contains 17 residues. Germline V gene data show CDR1 as SEHNR and CDR2 as FQNEAQ (reference sequence). The DNA of the CDR3 is TGTGCCAGCAGCCCGAAACAGGGTATAGTTCGATCCACTGAAGCTTTCTTT. Translated, it gives CASSPKQGIVRSTEAFF. Using reference TRBV7-9 and TRBJ1-1 for the parts outside the CDR3, the full variable domain is DTGVSQNPRHKITKRGQNVTFRCDPISEHNRLYWYRQTLGQGPEFLTYFQNEAQLEKSRLLSDRFSAERPKGSFSTLEIQRTEQGDSAMYLCASSPKQGIVRSTEAFFGQGTRLTVV.

This sequence joins TRBV19 and TRBJ2-7; 9 positions match TRBD2. Germline lookup yields CDR1 LNHDA and CDR2 SQIVND (reference sequence). J was trimmed by 5 bases and V by 4 bases; bases with no gene match: 9. The CDR3 extends over 15 amino acids. CDR3 amino acids: CASSTSLAGRDEQYF. In DNA form, the CDR3 reads TGTGCCAGTAGTACCTCGCTAGCGGGGAGGGACGAGCAGTACTTC.

This clone was detected only once. V usage is TRBV28 and J usage is TRBJ2-5; 11 bases are shared with TRBD2. CDR3 length: 16 residues. The V gene's germline CDR1 is MDHEN and CDR2 SYDVKM. Losses at the gene ends were 8 bases for V and 2 bases for J; bases not matched to a gene: 10. The CDR3 DNA reads TGTGCCAGCCTCCTGTCGGGGACTAGCGGACAAGAGACCCAGTACTTC. Translating it yields CASLLSGTSGQETQYF. Full variable domain (missing parts from reference TRBV28 and TRBJ2-5): DVKVTQSSRYLVKRTGEKVFLECVQDMDHENMFWYRQDPGLGLRLIYFSYDVKMKEKGDIPEGYSVSREKKERFSLILESASTNQTSMYLCASLLSGTSGQETQYFGPGTRLLVL.

This chain joins TRBV19 and TRBJ2-2; D remains ambiguous. Trimming pared 5 bases from V and 1 base from J, leaving 8 bases between. Germline V gene sequence: CDR1 LNHDA, CDR2 SQIVND (reference sequence). This CDR3 has 14 residues. CDR3 protein: CASSWTGNTGELFF. For the CDR3, the DNA is TGTGCCAGTAGTTGGACGGGGAACACCGGGGAGCTGTTTTTT.

CDR3: CSVLGAGVRTQYF. DNA of the CDR3: TGCAGCGTTTTGGGAGCGGGAGTGCGTACGCAGTATTTT. The chain is built from TRBV29-1 and TRBJ2-3; TRBD2 aligns across 8 bases. V dropped 5 bases and J dropped 8; count of bases not matched to a gene: 9. Germline CDR1 SQVTM, CDR2 ANQGSEA. The CDR3 covers 13 residues.

Concerning this clone: Within the sample, other DNA sequences also encode this same CDR3. The gene calls are TRBV7-2 and TRBJ2-3, with 11 bases aligning to TRBD2. Germline CDR1 is SGHTA and CDR2 is FQGNSA. The CDR3 runs to 16 residues. With V trimmed by 2 bases and J by 4 bases, 5 bases remained unmatched. CDR3 nucleotide sequence: TGTGCCAGCAGCTTAAAACTAGCGGGGGCCTCAGATACGCAGTATTTT. Residues: CASSLKLAGASDTQYF.

This sequence joins TRBV7-9 and TRBJ1-2; D is undetermined. Trimming stripped 3 bases from V and 7 bases from J, with 12 bases between. This CDR3 has 13 amino acids. CDR1 is SEHNR and CDR2 is FQNEAQ in the germline V gene (reference sequence). CDR3 residues: CASSFPLSRGYTF. The CDR3 nucleotides are TGTGCCAGCAGCTTCCCGCTTAGTCGTGGCTACACCTTC.

The chain recombines TRBV5-1 with TRBJ1-3; maybe TRBD1 (5 bases). Germline CDR1 is SGHRS and CDR2 is YFSETQ. The V end lost 4 bases, the J end lost 4 bases, and 12 bases lay between the germline ends. The length of the CDR3 is 14 residues. The CDR3 DNA reads as TGCGCCAGCAGCGACCAGGGTACCGGAAACACCATATATTTT. This sequence encodes CASSDQGTGNTIYF.

In its sample, this clone was seen once. The chain joins TRBV6-6 to TRBJ1-1; 10 bases map to TRBD1. This CDR3 region has 16 residues. The V segment lost 5 bases and the J segment 4 bases; nucleotides outside the gene matches: 10. Germline CDR1 and CDR2: MNHNY and SVGAGI (reference sequence). The CDR3 protein is CASSPPTGGWGTEAFF. For the CDR3, the DNA is TGTGCCAGCAGTCCGCCGACAGGGGGCTGGGGCACTGAAGCTTTCTTT.

The chain joins TRBV19 to TRBJ2-7; 9 bases are shared with TRBD2. The CDR3 has 15 residues. The germline V gene encodes CDR1 LNHDA and CDR2 SQIVND (reference sequence). V dropped 6 bases and J dropped 7; count of bases not matched to a gene: 13. CDR3 loop: CASRALAGSSTEQYF. The CDR3 bases are TGTGCCAGTAGGGCCCTAGCGGGATCCTCTACGGAGCAGTACTTC.

This chain connects TRBV19 to TRBJ1-3; D gene uncertain. CDR1 is LNHDA and CDR2 is SQIVND in the germline V gene (reference sequence). The CDR3 spans 12 residues. With 7 bases removed from V and 3 bases from J, the gap between germline ends came to 7 bases. This CDR3 reads CASTSIGNTIYF. In nucleotides, the CDR3 is TGTGCCAGTACCAGTATTGGAAACACCATATATTTT.

The rearrangement joins TRBV18 to TRBJ2-7, with 7 bases lining up with TRBD1. V lost 1 base to trimming and J lost 4 bases; unmatched junction nucleotides: 4. This CDR3 has 14 amino acids. The germline V gene encodes CDR1 KGHSH and CDR2 LQKENI. The CDR3, as DNA: TGTGCCAGCTCACCACTCGACAGGGAGTACGAGCAGTACTTC. This codes for CASSPLDREYEQYF. Based on the CDR3 plus reference TRBV18 and TRBJ2-7, the full variable domain is NAGVMQNPRHLVRRRGQEARLRCSPMKGHSHVYWYRQLPEEGLKFMVYLQKENIIDESGMPKERFSAEFPKEGPSILRIQQVVRGDSAAYFCASSPLDREYEQYFGPGTRLTVT.

The J gene is TRBJ1-2, the V gene TRBV6-5; the D gene is possibly TRBD1 (6 bases). In germline, CDR1 is MNHEY, CDR2 SVGAGI. Trimming pared 7 bases from V and 4 bases from J, leaving 16 bases between. The CDR3 consists of 14 residues. CDR3 amino acids: CASKDSSLSYGYTF. In DNA, the CDR3 is TGTGCCAGCAAGGACAGCTCCCTTTCCTATGGCTACACCTTC.

The CDR3 sequence: CASSPAGGKETQYF. The CDR3 DNA is TGTGCCAGCTCACCGGCCGGGGGCAAGGAGACCCAGTACTTC. The chain links TRBV18 to TRBJ2-5; D assignment may be TRBD1 or TRBD2 (6 bases each). Germline V CDR1 and CDR2: KGHSH, LQKENI. V shed 3 bases and J shed 5 bases, with 13 bases lying between them. CDR3 length: 14 residues. Full variable domain (outside the CDR3, taken from reference TRBV18 and TRBJ2-5): NAGVMQNPRHLVRRRGQEARLRCSPMKGHSHVYWYRQLPEEGLKFMVYLQKENIIDESGMPKERFSAEFPKEGPSILRIQQVVRGDSAAYFCASSPAGGKETQYFGPGTRLLVL.

The genes are TRBV7-9 and TRBJ2-2, with TRBD2 as a possible D gene (6 bases). CDR3 length: 15 amino acids. Germline loops: CDR1 SEHNR, CDR2 FQNEAQ (reference sequence). V lost 3 bases and J 5 bases, leaving 13 bases between the germline ends. For the CDR3, the DNA is TGTGCCAGCAGCTTGGAGGGCGGCGGGACCGGGGAGCTGTTTTTT. Amino acids: CASSLEGGGTGELFF.

This chain uses TRBV6-5 with TRBJ2-7, with 10 bases identical to TRBD1. The CDR3 is 15 amino acids. Trimming at V came to 4 bases and at J to 1 base, leaving 4 bases not matched to a gene. CDR1 is MNHEY, CDR2 SVGAGI, per germline. The CDR3 coding sequence is TGTGCCAGCAGTTCCGGGACAGGGGTATCCTACGAGCAGTACTTC. It is translated as CASSSGTGVSYEQYF.

The rearrangement uses TRBV9 and TRBJ2-1, with 7 bases that match TRBD2. The CDR3 is 16 amino acids. J lost 8 bases, V lost 2 bases, and 13 bases had no gene match. Germline loops: CDR1 SGDLS, CDR2 YYNGEE. CDR3 bases: TGTGCCAGCAGCGTCGGGGGTAGCGGGCGTAAGCATGAGCAGTTCTTC. This gives the protein CASSVGGSGRKHEQFF.

The rearrangement joins TRBV7-3 to TRBJ2-1; a weak D match, TRBD2 (6 bases). Germline V gene data show CDR1 as SGHTA and CDR2 as FQGTGA. Trimming cost V 5 bases and J 5 bases, with 10 bases left between them. This CDR3 comprises 13 residues. The CDR3 nucleotides read TGTGCCAGCAGCCCCACTAGCCACAATGAGCAGTTCTTC. This translates into CASSPTSHNEQFF.

The V and J genes are TRBV15 and TRBJ2-3, with TRBD1 as a possible D gene (6 bases). Deletions cut 0 bases from V and 4 bases from J, with 14 bases between. Germline V CDR1 and CDR2: LNHNV, YYDKDF (reference sequence). CDR3 length equals 16 residues. The CDR3 sequence: CATSRDQGGAADTQYF. Here the CDR3 DNA reads TGTGCCACCAGCAGAGATCAAGGGGGAGCAGCAGATACGCAGTATTTT.

This clone appeared a few times. This chain links TRBV5-5 with TRBJ2-1, with D unclear. V lost 0 bases, J lost 4 bases, and 11 bases lay in between. This CDR3 has 15 residues. CDR1 SGHKS and CDR2 YYEKEE come from the germline V gene (reference sequence). CDR3 nucleotides: TGTGCCAGCAGCTTGGGGGGTGGTCCGTACAATGAGCAGTTCTTC. Protein product: CASSLGGGPYNEQFF.

V is TRBV7-3 and J is TRBJ2-1; 7 bases fit TRBD1. V was clipped by 1 base and J by 7 bases; unmatched bases: 7. CDR3 size: 15 residues. Germline V gives CDR1 SGHTA, CDR2 FQGTGA. CDR3 sequence reads: CASSLKADRANEQFF. DNA of the CDR3: TGTGCCAGCAGCTTAAAAGCCGACAGGGCGAATGAGCAGTTCTTC.

V gene TRBV5-1 combines with J gene TRBJ1-1; D is uncertain. Germline V CDR1 and CDR2: SGHRS, YFSETQ. This CDR3 comprises 14 residues. V dropped 6 bases and J dropped 1 base, with 13 bases sitting between them. The CDR3 here is CASTLTEWNTEAFF. DNA for the CDR3: TGCGCCAGCACCCTGACTGAGTGGAACACTGAAGCTTTCTTT.

The rearrangement links TRBV6-6 to TRBJ2-7; D unresolved. The length of the CDR3 is 14 residues. Per germline, CDR1 MNHNY and CDR2 SVGAGI (reference sequence). V gave up 6 bases and J gave up 6 bases, with 18 bases separating them. As DNA, the CDR3 is TGTGCCAGCAGAACTCCTCTCGAGGCGCGCGAGCAGTACTTC. This encodes CASRTPLEAREQYF.